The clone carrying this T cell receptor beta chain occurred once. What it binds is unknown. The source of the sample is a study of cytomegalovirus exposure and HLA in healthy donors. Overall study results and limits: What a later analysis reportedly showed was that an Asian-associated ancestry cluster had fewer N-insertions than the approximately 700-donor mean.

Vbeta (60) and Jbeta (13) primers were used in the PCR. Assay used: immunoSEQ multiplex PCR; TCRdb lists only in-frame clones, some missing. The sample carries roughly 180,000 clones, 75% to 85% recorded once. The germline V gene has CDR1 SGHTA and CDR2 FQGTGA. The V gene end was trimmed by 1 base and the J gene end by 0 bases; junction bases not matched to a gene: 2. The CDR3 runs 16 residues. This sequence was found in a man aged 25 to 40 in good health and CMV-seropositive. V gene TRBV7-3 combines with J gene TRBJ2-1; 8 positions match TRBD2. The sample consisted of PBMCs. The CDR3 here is CASSLKGTSSYNEQFF. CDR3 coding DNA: TGTGCCAGCAGCTTAAAAGGGACTAGCTCCTACAATGAGCAGTTCTTC. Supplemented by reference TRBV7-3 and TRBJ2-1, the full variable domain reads GAGVSQTPSNKVTEKGKYVELRCDPISGHTALYWYRQSLGQGPEFLIYFQGTGAADDSGLPNDRFFAVRPEGSVSTLKIQRTERGDSAVYLCASSLKGTSSYNEQFFGPGTRLTVL.